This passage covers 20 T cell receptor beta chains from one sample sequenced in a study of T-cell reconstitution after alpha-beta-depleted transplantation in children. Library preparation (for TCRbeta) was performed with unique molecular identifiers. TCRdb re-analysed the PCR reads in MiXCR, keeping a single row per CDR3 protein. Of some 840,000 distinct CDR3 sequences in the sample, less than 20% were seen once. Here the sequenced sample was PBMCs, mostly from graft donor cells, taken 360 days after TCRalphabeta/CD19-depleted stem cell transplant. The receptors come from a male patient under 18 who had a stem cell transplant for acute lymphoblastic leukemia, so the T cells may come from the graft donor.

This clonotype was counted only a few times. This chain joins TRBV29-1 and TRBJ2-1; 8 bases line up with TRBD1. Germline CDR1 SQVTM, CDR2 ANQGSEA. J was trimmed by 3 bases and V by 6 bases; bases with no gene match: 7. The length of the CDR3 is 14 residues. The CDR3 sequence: CSVDGQGNYNEQFF. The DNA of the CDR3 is TGCAGCGTCGACGGACAGGGAAACTACAATGAGCAGTTCTTC.

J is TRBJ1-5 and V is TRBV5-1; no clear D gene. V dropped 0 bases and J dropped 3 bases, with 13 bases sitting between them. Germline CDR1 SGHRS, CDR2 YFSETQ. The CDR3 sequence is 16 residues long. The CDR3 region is CASSLGGSSFNQPQHF. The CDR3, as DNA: TGCGCCAGCAGCTTGGGAGGGTCCTCCTTCAATCAGCCCCAGCATTTT.

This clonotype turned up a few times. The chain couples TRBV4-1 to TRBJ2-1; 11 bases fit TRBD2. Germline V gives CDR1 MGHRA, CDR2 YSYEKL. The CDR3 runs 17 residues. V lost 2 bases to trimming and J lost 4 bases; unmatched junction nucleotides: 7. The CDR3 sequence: CASSQPGGTSGYNEQFF. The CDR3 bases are TGCGCCAGCAGCCAACCCGGGGGGACTAGCGGATACAATGAGCAGTTCTTC.

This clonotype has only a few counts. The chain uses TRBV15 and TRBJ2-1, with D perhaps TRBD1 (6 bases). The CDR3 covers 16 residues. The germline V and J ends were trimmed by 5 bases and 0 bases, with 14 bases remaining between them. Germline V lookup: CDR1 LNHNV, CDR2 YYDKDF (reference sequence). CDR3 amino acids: CATSQSRDNSYNEQFF. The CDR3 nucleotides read TGTGCCACCAGCCAGTCCAGGGACAACTCCTACAATGAGCAGTTCTTC.

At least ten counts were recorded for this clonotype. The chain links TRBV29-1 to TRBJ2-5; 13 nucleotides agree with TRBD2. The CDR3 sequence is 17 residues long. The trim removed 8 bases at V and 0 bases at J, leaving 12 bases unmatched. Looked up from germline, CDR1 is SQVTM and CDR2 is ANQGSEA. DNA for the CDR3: TGCAGCATCTCCGGGACTAGCGGGACTGGGTACCAAGAGACCCAGTACTTC. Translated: CSISGTSGTGYQETQYF.

CDR3 DNA sequence: TGCGCCAGCAGCCAAGAGCCCCGGGACTCAGGGGGGACCCAGTACTTC. Translated: CASSQEPRDSGGTQYF. The chain joins TRBV4-1 to TRBJ2-5; a possible D gene is TRBD1 (7 bases). The V end lost 0 bases, the J end lost 7 bases, and 18 bases lay between the germline ends. The germline CDR1 and CDR2 sequences are MGHRA and YSYEKL. The length of the CDR3 is 16 residues.

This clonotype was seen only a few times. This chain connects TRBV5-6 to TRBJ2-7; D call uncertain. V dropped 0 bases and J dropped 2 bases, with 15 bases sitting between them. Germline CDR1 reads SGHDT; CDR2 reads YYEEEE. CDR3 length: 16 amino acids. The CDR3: CASSLEDGLITYEQYF. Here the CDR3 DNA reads TGTGCCAGCAGCTTGGAAGACGGCCTAATCACCTACGAGCAGTACTTC.

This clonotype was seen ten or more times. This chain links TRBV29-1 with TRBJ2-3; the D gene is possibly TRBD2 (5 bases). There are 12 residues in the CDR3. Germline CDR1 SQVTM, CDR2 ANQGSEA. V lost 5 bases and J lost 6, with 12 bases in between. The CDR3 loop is CSVYTRVDTQYF. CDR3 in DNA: TGCAGCGTTTATACTAGAGTCGATACGCAGTATTTT.

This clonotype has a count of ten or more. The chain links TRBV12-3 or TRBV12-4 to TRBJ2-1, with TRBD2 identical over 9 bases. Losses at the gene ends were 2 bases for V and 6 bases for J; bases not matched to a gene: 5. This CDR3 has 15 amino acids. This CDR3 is CASSLYRGRGNEQFF. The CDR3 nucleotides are TGTGCCAGCAGTTTATACCGCGGGAGGGGCAATGAGCAGTTCTTC.

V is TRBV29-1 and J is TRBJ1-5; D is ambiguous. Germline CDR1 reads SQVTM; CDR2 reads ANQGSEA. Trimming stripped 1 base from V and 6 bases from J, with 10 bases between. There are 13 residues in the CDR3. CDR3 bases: TGCAGCGTTGAAGTTTCGGTGGGTCAGCCCCAGCATTTT. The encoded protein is CSVEVSVGQPQHF. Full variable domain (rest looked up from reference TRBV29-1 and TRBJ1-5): SAVISQKPSRDICQRGTSLTIQCQVDSQVTMMFWYRQQPGQSLTLIATANQGSEATYESGFVIDKFPISRPNLTFSTLTVSNMSPEDSSIYLCSVEVSVGQPQHFGDGTRLSIL.

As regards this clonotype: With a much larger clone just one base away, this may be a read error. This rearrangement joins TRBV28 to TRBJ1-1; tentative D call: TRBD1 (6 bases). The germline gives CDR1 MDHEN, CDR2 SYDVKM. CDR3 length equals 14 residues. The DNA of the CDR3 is TGTGCCAGCAGCATAGGGGGACCGGACACTGAAACTTTCTTT. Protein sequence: CASSIGGPDTETFF. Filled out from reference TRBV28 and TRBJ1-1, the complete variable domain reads DVKVTQSSRYLVKRTGEKVFLECVQDMDHENMFWYRQDPGLGLRLIYFSYDVKMKEKGDIPEGYSVSREKKERFSLILESASTNQTSMYLCASSIGGPDTETFFGQGTRLTVV.

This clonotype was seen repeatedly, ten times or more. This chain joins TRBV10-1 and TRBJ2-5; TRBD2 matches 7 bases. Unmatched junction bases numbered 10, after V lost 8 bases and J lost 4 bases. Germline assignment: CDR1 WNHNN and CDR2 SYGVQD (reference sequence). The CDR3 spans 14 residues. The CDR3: CASQLRREIETQYF. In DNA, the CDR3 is TGCGCCAGCCAATTGAGGCGGGAGATAGAGACCCAGTACTTC.

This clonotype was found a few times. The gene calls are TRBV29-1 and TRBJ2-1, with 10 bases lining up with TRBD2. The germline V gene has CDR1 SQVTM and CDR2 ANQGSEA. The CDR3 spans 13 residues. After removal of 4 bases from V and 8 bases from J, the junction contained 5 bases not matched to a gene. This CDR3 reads CSVGTSGNYEQFF. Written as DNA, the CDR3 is TGCAGCGTTGGTACTAGCGGGAACTATGAGCAGTTCTTC.

This CDR3 reads CSARVGRPYEQYF. CDR3 sequence (DNA): TGCAGTGCTAGGGTGGGACGGCCTTACGAGCAGTACTTC. The chain recombines TRBV20-1 with TRBJ2-7; D tentatively reads TRBD1 or TRBD2 (5 bases each). The ends were cut back, 3 bases at V and 4 bases at J, with 13 bases in the middle. Germline CDR1 is DFQATT and CDR2 is SNEGSKA (reference sequence). This CDR3 comprises 13 residues.

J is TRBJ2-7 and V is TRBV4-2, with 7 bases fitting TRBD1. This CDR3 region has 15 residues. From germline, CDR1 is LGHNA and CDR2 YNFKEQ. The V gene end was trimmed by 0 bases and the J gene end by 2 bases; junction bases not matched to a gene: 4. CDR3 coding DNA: TGTGCCAGCAGCCAAGATGGGACAGCCACCTACGAGCAGTACTTC. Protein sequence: CASSQDGTATYEQYF.

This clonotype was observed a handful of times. CDR3 nucleotides: TGCAGCGGGTCAGGACAGGGAACTAACTATGGCTACACCTTC. It specifies CSGSGQGTNYGYTF. The chain has TRBV29-1 and TRBJ1-2; 8 bases match TRBD1. From germline, CDR1 is SQVTM and CDR2 ANQGSEA. V trimming: 7 bases; J trimming: 0 bases; junction bases outside the gene matches: 7. The CDR3 runs 14 residues.

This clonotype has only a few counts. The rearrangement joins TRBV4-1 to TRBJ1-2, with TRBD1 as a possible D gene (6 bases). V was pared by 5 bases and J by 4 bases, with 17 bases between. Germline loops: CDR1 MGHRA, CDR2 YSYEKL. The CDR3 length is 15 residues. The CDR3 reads CASSVRGLGGYGYTF. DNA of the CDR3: TGCGCCAGCAGCGTACGGGGGCTGGGGGGCTATGGCTACACCTTC.

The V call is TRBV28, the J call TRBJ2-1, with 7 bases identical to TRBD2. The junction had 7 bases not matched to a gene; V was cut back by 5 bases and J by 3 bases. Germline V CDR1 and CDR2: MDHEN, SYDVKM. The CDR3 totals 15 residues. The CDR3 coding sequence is TGTGCCAGCAGTATCTCTAGCGGAGTCTACAATGAGCAGTTCTTC. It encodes CASSISSGVYNEQFF. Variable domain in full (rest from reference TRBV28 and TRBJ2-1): DVKVTQSSRYLVKRTGEKVFLECVQDMDHENMFWYRQDPGLGLRLIYFSYDVKMKEKGDIPEGYSVSREKKERFSLILESASTNQTSMYLCASSISSGVYNEQFFGPGTRLTVL.

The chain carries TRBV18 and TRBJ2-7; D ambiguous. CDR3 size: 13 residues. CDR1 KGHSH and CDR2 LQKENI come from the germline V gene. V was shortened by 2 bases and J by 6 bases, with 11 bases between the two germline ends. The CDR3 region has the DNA TGTGCCAGCTCACCATCGCTAGACTCCGAGCAGTACTTC. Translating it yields CASSPSLDSEQYF.

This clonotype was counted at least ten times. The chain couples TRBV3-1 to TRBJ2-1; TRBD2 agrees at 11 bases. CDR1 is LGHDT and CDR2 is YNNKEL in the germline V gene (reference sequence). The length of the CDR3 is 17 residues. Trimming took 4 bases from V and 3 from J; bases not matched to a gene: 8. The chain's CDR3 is CASSPAPGLADYNEQFF. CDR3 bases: TGTGCCAGCAGCCCAGCTCCGGGACTAGCGGACTACAATGAGCAGTTCTTC.